The 8 T cell receptor beta chains below all came from one sample that was sequenced in a study of CD8+CD57+ T cells in acquired aplastic anemia. TCR beta VDJ combinations and CDR3 sequences were profiled from genomic DNA. Each CDR3 protein is one row after TCRdb ran MiXCR on the reads. This sample has hundreds of thousands of distinct CDR3 sequences; around 32% occur once, and the top ten carry about 0.8%. Patients included in sequencing had previously demonstrated CD8+CD57+ cell expansion by flow cytometry. The sequenced material came from sorted CD4+, CD8+, or CD8+CD57+ T cells (not recorded which) from PBMCs. The receptors come from a human donor with aplastic anemia.

The genes are TRBV7-3 and TRBJ2-2; tentative D call: TRBD1 (6 bases). The V and J ends lost 1 base and 1 base respectively, with 13 bases between them. The germline V gene has CDR1 SGHTA and CDR2 FQGTGA. This CDR3 is built from 17 residues. CDR3 amino acids: CASSLNPVQGNTGELFF. CDR3 DNA sequence: TGTGCCAGCAGCTTAAACCCGGTACAGGGGAACACCGGGGAGCTGTTTTTT.

The rearrangement uses TRBV4-2 and TRBJ2-7; maybe TRBD2 (7 bases). The CDR3 totals 14 residues. In germline, CDR1 is LGHNA, CDR2 YNFKEQ. The V gene lost 3 bases and the J gene lost 12 bases, with 21 bases spanning the gap. The CDR3 DNA reads as TGTGCCAGCAGCCAGGATCCCTCGGGGGGCCTTTTGTACTTC. This encodes CASSQDPSGGLLYF.

This clonotype was counted many times. The chain joins TRBV15 to TRBJ2-7; D not resolved. V lost 0 bases, J lost 3 bases, and 9 bases lay in between. This CDR3 has 14 residues. CDR1 LNHNV and CDR2 YYDKDF come from the germline V gene (reference sequence). The CDR3 reads CATSRDYEYYEQYF. Written as DNA, the CDR3 is TGTGCCACCAGCAGAGATTATGAATACTACGAGCAGTACTTC.

On this clonotype itself: Just one base apart from a much larger clone, this may be a read error. This chain joins TRBV6-1 and TRBJ1-2, with 7 bases lining up with TRBD1. The V and J ends lost 6 bases and 6 bases, in that order; junction bases with no gene match: 16. Germline CDR1 MNHNS, CDR2 SASEGT. The CDR3 covers 16 residues. The CDR3 loop reads CASSPEAGGLGDGYTF. Written as DNA, the CDR3 is TGTGCCAGCAGCCCTGAGGCAGGGGGACTAGGAGATGGCTACACCTTC.

This clonotype showed up many times. The chain carries TRBV14 and TRBJ1-6; D is unclear. The V end was cut by 5 bases, the J end by 8 bases, with 13 bases between. In germline, CDR1 is SGHDN, CDR2 FVKESK. CDR3 length equals 14 residues. The CDR3 DNA reads TGTGCCAGCAGCTTAGGTCCTAGCGATTCACCCCTCCACTTT. Translation: CASSLGPSDSPLHF.

Points on this clonotype: This may be a read error: a much more frequent sequence differs by one nucleotide. The chain couples TRBV2 to TRBJ1-3; TRBD1 aligns across 11 bases. This CDR3 region has 16 residues. The germline V gene encodes CDR1 SNHLY and CDR2 FYNNEI. With 7 bases clipped from V and 1 base from J, the junction kept 6 bases outside the gene matches. The CDR3 is CASNEGQGVSGNTIYF. The CDR3 DNA is TGTGCCAGCAATGAGGGACAGGGGGTATCTGGAAACACCATATATTTT.

This clonotype showed up many times. The rearrangement joins TRBV2 to TRBJ1-2; D perhaps matches TRBD1 (6 bases). With 6 bases removed from V and 2 bases from J, the gap between germline ends came to 16 bases. Germline CDR1 is SNHLY and CDR2 is FYNNEI. CDR3 length: 15 residues. The CDR3, as DNA: TGTGCCAGCAGACAAGACGGGGGCAGGAACTATGGCTACACCTTC. Encoded protein: CASRQDGGRNYGYTF.

V gene TRBV7-2 combines with J gene TRBJ2-7, with TRBD2 matching 9 bases. The germline V gene encodes CDR1 SGHTA and CDR2 FQGNSA. With V trimmed by 5 bases and J by 4 bases, 6 bases remained unmatched. The CDR3 has 14 residues. CDR3 bases: TGTGCCAGCAGCGTGAATAGCGGGAGTTACGAGCAGTACTTC. It yields the protein CASSVNSGSYEQYF.